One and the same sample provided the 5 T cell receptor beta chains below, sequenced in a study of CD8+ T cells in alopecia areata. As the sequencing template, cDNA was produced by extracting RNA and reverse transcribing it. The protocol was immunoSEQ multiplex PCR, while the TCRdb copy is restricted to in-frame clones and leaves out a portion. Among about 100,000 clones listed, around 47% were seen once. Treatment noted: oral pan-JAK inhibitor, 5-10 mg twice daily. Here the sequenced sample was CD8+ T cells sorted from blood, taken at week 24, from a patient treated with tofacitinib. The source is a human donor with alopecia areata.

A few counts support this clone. The CDR3 DNA reads as TGTGCCAGCAGCAGCGGTCCATCCTACGAGCAGTACTTC. Residues: CASSSGPSYEQYF. The chain combines TRBV7-6 with TRBJ2-7; tentative D call: TRBD2 (5 bases). The CDR3 is 13 amino acids. The germline V and J ends were trimmed by 5 bases and 1 base, with 9 bases remaining between them. Germline V gives CDR1 SGHVS, CDR2 FNYEAQ.

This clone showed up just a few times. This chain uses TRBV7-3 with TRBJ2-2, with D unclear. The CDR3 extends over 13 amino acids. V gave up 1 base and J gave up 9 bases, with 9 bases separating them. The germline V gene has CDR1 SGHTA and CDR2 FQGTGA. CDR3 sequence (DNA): TGTGCCAGCAGCTTAAATCCAGCCCGGGAGCTGTTTTTT. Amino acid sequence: CASSLNPARELFF. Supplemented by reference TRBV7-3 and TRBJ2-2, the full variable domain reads GAGVSQTPSNKVTEKGKYVELRCDPISGHTALYWYRQSLGQGPEFLIYFQGTGAADDSGLPNDRFFAVRPEGSVSTLKIQRTERGDSAVYLCASSLNPARELFFGEGSRLTVL.

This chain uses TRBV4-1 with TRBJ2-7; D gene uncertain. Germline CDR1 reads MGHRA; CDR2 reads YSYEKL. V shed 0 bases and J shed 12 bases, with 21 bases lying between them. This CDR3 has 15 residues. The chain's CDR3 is CASSQESLATSFLYF. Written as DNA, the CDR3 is TGCGCCAGCAGCCAAGAATCACTGGCTACTTCTTTCTTGTACTTC.

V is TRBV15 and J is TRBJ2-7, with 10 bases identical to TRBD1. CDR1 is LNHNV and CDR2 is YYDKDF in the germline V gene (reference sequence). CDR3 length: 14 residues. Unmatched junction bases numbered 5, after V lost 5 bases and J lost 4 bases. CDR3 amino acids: CATSRDRGKYEQYF. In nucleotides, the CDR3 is TGTGCCACCAGCCGGGACAGGGGCAAATACGAGCAGTACTTC.

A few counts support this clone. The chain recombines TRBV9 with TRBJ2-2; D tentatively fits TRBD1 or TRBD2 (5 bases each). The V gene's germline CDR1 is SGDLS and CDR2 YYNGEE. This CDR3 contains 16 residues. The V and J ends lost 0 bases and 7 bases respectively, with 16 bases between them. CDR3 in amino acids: CASSVGGTPLGGELFF. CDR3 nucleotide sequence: TGTGCCAGCAGCGTAGGGGGGACCCCCCTGGGCGGGGAGCTGTTTTTT.